This entry describes one T cell receptor (beta chain). Its antigen is still unknown. This sample was included in a study of shared clonotypes between healthy human individuals. For each subset, genomic DNA was distributed in equal portions over several immunoSEQ plates. Assay used: immunoSEQ multiplex PCR; TCRdb lists only in-frame clones, some missing. Of roughly 450,000 clones in the sample, 79% were seen once. Study outcomes and limitations: Clonotype sharing among donors, it was expected, would be affected by sequencing depth.

This CDR3 contains 14 residues. V was clipped by 0 bases and J by 5 bases, with 11 bases between them. The germline V gene has CDR1 SGHAT and CDR2 FQDESV (reference sequence). The receptor was isolated from a woman aged 40-49 years in good health. Some clones in this sample may be carry-over from other donors' samples. V usage is TRBV11-1 and J usage is TRBJ2-7; possibly TRBD2 for D (5 bases). Material: PBMCs. CDR3: CASSLAGEVNEQYF. In nucleotides, the CDR3 is TGTGCCAGCAGCTTAGCGGGAGAGGTCAACGAGCAGTACTTC.